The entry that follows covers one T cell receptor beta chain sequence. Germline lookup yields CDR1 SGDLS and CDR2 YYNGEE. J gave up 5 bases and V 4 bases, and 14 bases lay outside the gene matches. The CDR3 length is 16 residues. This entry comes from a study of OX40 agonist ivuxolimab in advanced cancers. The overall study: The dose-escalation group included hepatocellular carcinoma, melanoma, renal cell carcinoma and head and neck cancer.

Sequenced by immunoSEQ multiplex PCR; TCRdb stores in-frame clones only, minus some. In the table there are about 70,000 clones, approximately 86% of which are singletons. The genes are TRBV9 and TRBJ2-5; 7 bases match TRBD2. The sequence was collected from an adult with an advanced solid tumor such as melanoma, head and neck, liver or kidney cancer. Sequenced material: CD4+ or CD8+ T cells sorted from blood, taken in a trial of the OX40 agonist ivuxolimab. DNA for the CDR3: TGTGCCAGCAGCCCGGGAGGACGACCCACTCTTGAGACCCAGTACTTC. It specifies CASSPGGRPTLETQYF. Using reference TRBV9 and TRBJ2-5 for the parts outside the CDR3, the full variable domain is DSGVTQTPKHLITATGQRVTLRCSPRSGDLSVYWYQQSLDQGLQFLIQYYNGEERAKGNILERFSAQQFPDLHSELNLSSLELGDSALYFCASSPGGRPTLETQYFGPGTRLLVL.